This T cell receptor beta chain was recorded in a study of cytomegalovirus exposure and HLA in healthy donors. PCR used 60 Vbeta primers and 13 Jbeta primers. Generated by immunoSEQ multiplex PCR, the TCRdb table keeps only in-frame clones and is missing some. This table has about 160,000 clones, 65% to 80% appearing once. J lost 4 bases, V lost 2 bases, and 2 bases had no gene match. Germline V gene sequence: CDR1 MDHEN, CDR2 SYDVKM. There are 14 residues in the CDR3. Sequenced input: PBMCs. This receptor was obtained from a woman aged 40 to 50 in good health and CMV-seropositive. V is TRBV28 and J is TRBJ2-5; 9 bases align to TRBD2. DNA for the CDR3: TGTGCCAGCAGTTTAGCGGGGGGGGGAGAGACCCAGTACTTC. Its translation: CASSLAGGGETQYF.